The 12 T cell receptor beta chains below were found in one sample sequenced in a study of shared clonotypes between healthy human individuals. Method: immunoSEQ multiplex PCR; TCRdb's copy keeps in-frame clones and lacks some. The top ten hold about 1.5% of the sample, which has some 1 million clones, about 70% seen once. Material: memory CD4+ T cells sorted from blood. The subset is: CD45RA-negative fraction. The receptors were gathered from a man younger than 35 in good health.

In DNA form, the CDR3 reads TGTGCCAGCAGCTTGGGAGGGGGCACTGAAGCTTTCTTT. This translates into CASSLGGGTEAFF. This chain joins TRBV5-5 and TRBJ1-1, with a weak D call TRBD1 (6 bases). CDR3 length equals 13 residues. Trimming stripped 0 bases from V and 4 bases from J, with 7 bases between. Germline CDR1 and CDR2: SGHKS and YYEKEE (reference sequence).

The chain couples TRBV9 to TRBJ2-3; D is tentatively TRBD1 or TRBD2 (5 bases each). CDR1 and CDR2 (germline): SGDLS, YYNGEE. CDR3 length equals 14 residues. V was trimmed by 4 bases and J by 0 bases, leaving 9 bases between them. The CDR3 region has the DNA TGTGCCAGCAGCCGGGACCTCAGCACAGATACGCAGTATTTT. Translation gives CASSRDLSTDTQYF.

This chain links TRBV28 with TRBJ2-3; D could derive from TRBD1 or TRBD2 (6 bases each). Trimming removed 7 bases from V and 6 bases from J, with 26 bases in between. Per the germline V gene, CDR1 is MDHEN and CDR2 is SYDVKM. The CDR3 is 17 amino acids. DNA of the CDR3: TGTGCCAGCATCCTGAGCCGTGGGGGGCCGCTCAGGGATACGCAGTATTTT. It specifies CASILSRGGPLRDTQYF.

The V gene is TRBV19, the J gene TRBJ1-2; D not certain. The ends were cut back, 3 bases at V and 7 bases at J, with 12 bases in the middle. This CDR3 has 13 amino acids. The germline V gene has CDR1 LNHDA and CDR2 SQIVND (reference sequence). The chain's CDR3 is CASSIGPTRGYTF. The CDR3 DNA is TGTGCCAGTAGTATTGGGCCCACACGTGGCTACACCTTC.

The V call is TRBV6-5, the J call TRBJ1-2, with unresolved D. The germline V gene has CDR1 MNHEY and CDR2 SVGAGI. V lost 8 bases and J 2 bases, leaving 12 bases between the germline ends. The CDR3 extends over 13 amino acids. CDR3 sequence: CASRLTANYGYTF. For the CDR3, the DNA is TGTGCCAGCCGTCTCACGGCCAACTATGGCTACACCTTC.

This chain links TRBV5-6 with TRBJ1-5; the match to TRBD1 covers 8 bases. The germline V gene encodes CDR1 SGHDT and CDR2 YYEEEE. The V and J ends lost 7 bases and 2 bases, in that order; junction bases with no gene match: 17. There are 18 residues in the CDR3. The CDR3 protein is CASSFRDRWHKGNQPQHF. The DNA for the CDR3 is TGTGCCAGCTCCTTCCGGGACAGGTGGCACAAGGGCAATCAGCCCCAGCATTTT.

The chain joins TRBV27 to TRBJ2-1; 7 bases align to TRBD1. The trim removed 6 bases at V and 5 bases at J, leaving 4 bases unmatched. The CDR3 totals 13 residues. Germline assignment: CDR1 MNHEY and CDR2 SMNVEV (reference sequence). CDR3 loop: CASSRGLNNEQFF. CDR3 nucleotide sequence: TGTGCCAGCAGCAGGGGGTTGAACAATGAGCAGTTCTTC.

The chain employs TRBV28 and TRBJ2-7; 12 bases agree with TRBD1. Germline lookup yields CDR1 MDHEN and CDR2 SYDVKM. Trimming at V came to 3 bases and at J to 13 bases, leaving 19 bases not matched to a gene. The length of the CDR3 is 17 residues. CDR3 DNA: TGTGCCAGCAGTTTGGCCTCACTGGGACAGGGGGCAATTTCGGTCTACTTC. This encodes CASSLASLGQGAISVYF. The variable domain in full, with the rest retrieved from reference TRBV28 and TRBJ2-7, is DVKVTQSSRYLVKRTGEKVFLECVQDMDHENMFWYRQDPGLGLRLIYFSYDVKMKEKGDIPEGYSVSREKKERFSLILESASTNQTSMYLCASSLASLGQGAISVYFGPGTRLTVT.

The chain recombines TRBV5-6 with TRBJ1-5; perhaps TRBD1 as D (5 bases). This CDR3 contains 13 residues. The V gene's germline CDR1 is SGHDT and CDR2 YYEEEE. V was cut by 4 bases and J by 6 bases, with 11 bases left in between. The CDR3 region has the DNA TGTGCCAGCAGCGTTGGAGGGGTTCAGCCCCAGCATTTT. This codes for CASSVGGVQPQHF. The complete variable domain, with remaining parts taken from reference TRBV5-6 and TRBJ1-5, reads DAGVTQSPTHLIKTRGQQVTLRCSPKSGHDTVSWYQQALGQGPQFIFQYYEEEERQRGNFPDRFSGHQFPNYSSELNVNALLLGDSALYLCASSVGGVQPQHFGDGTRLSIL.

This clone appeared a single time. The chain recombines TRBV4-1 with TRBJ1-6; D might be TRBD1 (6 bases). The CDR3 loop spans 15 amino acids. The germline V gene has CDR1 MGHRA and CDR2 YSYEKL. Deletions cut 3 bases from V and 3 bases from J, with 9 bases between. Written as DNA, the CDR3 is TGCGCCAGCAGCCAGGACAGCTTCTATAATTCACCCCTCCACTTT. This translates into CASSQDSFYNSPLHF.

Turning to this clone: A read error may account for a junction end that differs from germline. The V call is TRBV5-1, the J call TRBJ2-2; 10 bases line up with TRBD2. CDR3 length equals 16 residues. CDR1 is SGHRS, CDR2 YFSETQ, per germline. The CDR3 nucleotides read TGCGCCAGCAGCCAATCGGGACTAGCGAACTCCGGGGAGCTGTTTTTT. Protein product: CASSQSGLANSGELFF. Full variable domain (remainder filled in from reference TRBV5-1 and TRBJ2-2): KAGVTQTPRYLIKTRGQQVTLSCSPISGHRSVSWYQQTPGQGLQFLFEYFSETQRNKGNFPGRFSGRQFSNSRSEMNVSTLELGDSALYLCASSQSGLANSGELFFGEGSRLTVL.

V gene TRBV7-9 combines with J gene TRBJ1-3, with TRBD1 matching over 10 bases. V dropped 4 bases and J dropped 3; count of bases not matched to a gene: 3. Germline lookup yields CDR1 SEHNR and CDR2 FQNEAQ (reference sequence). The CDR3 is 15 amino acids. CDR3 bases: TGTGCCAGCAGCTCTGGACAGGGGGATGGAAACACCATATATTTT. Encoded protein: CASSSGQGDGNTIYF.